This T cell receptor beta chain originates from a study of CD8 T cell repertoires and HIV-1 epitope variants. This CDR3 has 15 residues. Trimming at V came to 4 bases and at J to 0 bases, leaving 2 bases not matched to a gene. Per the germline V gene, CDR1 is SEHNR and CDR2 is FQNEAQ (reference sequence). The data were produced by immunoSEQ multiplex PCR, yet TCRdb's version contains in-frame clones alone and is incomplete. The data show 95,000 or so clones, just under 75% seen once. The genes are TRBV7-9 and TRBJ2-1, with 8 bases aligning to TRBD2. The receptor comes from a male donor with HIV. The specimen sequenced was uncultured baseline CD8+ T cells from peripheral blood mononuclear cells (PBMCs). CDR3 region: CASSSGTSSYNEQFF. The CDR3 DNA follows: TGTGCCAGCAGCTCCGGGACTAGCTCCTACAATGAGCAGTTCTTC.